This TCR beta chain is drawn from a study of cytomegalovirus exposure and HLA in healthy donors. Worth noting for this clone: The antigen is unknown.

With 60 Vbeta and 13 Jbeta primers, the PCR was carried out. Only in-frame clones appear in the TCRdb table, and some are missing; sequencing was by immunoSEQ multiplex PCR. In the table there are roughly 130,000 clones, 74% of which are singletons. Study conclusions and caveats: Owing to their indistinguishability, certain V segments, notably TRBV6-2 and TRBV6-3, were excluded. It was assumed in the presence/absence analyses that sequencing depth was roughly uniform across donors. Sequencing had likely introduced a cluster of highly shared sequence variants as an artifact.

After removal of 4 bases from V and 4 bases from J, the junction contained 6 bases not matched to a gene. This CDR3 comprises 16 residues. Germline CDR1 is WSHSY and CDR2 is SAAADI. This clonotype was obtained from a woman in her fifties or sixties in good health and CMV-seropositive. Input material: PBMCs. The chain couples TRBV10-2 to TRBJ2-1; 11 nucleotides agree with TRBD1. This CDR3 reads CASSGPGQGEYNEQFF. The DNA for the CDR3 is TGCGCCAGCAGTGGGCCGGGACAGGGGGAGTACAATGAGCAGTTCTTC.